Following are 13 T cell receptor beta chains from one sample sequenced in a study of molecular identifiers for immune sequencing clone quantification. TCRdb analysed the PCR reads with MiXCR anew, one entry per CDR3 protein. The sample contains 85,000 to 90,000 distinct CDR3 sequences, approximately 25% of which appear only once. Sequencing was done on a sample of naive CD8+ T cells from blood, with Jurkat cell RNA spiked in. Subset specified: FACS-sorted CD8+CD4-CCR7+CD45RA+ naive T cells. These receptors were collected from a human donor in good health. Some libraries in this study had Jurkat cell RNA spiked in.

In its sample, this clonotype was seen many times. The chain employs TRBV7-2 and TRBJ2-5, with 8 bases fitting TRBD2. Per germline, CDR1 SGHTA and CDR2 FQGNSA. Losses at the gene ends were 1 base for V and 0 bases for J; bases not matched to a gene: 7. This CDR3 spans 17 amino acids. The DNA for the CDR3 is TGTGCCAGCAGCTTAGAGGGGCCTAGCGGGTACCAAGAGACCCAGTACTTC. Translation: CASSLEGPSGYQETQYF.

Turning to this clonotype: One base away lies a much larger clone, so this may be a sequencing read error. The chain couples TRBV7-9 to TRBJ2-3; 7 nucleotides agree with TRBD1. CDR3 size: 16 residues. Germline V gene data show CDR1 as SEHNR and CDR2 as FQNEAQ (reference sequence). The CDR3 region is CASSPTGAISTDTRYF. CDR3 bases: TGTGCCAGCAGCCCTACAGGGGCTATAAGCACAGATACGCGGTATTTT. The full variable domain, with the rest looked up from reference TRBV7-9 and TRBJ2-3, is DTGVSQNPRHKITKRGQNVTFRCDPISEHNRLYWYRQTLGQGPEFLTYFQNEAQLEKSRLLSDRFSAERPKGSFSTLEIQRTEQGDSAMYLCASSPTGAISTDTRYFGPGTRLTVL.

With respect to this clonotype: A read error is possible here, since a much larger clone lies one base away. V usage is TRBV2 and J usage is TRBJ2-1; D not certain. Germline V gene data show CDR1 as SNHLY and CDR2 as FYNNEI. V was shortened by 7 bases and J by 9 bases, with 13 bases between the two germline ends. The CDR3 is 12 residues long. In DNA form, the CDR3 reads TGTGCCAGCACCCGCAGCCCGGCTGAGCAGTTCTTC. Residues: CASTRSPAEQFF.

A few counts support this clonotype. The CDR3: CASSYLAGANNEQFF. The CDR3 DNA follows: TGTGCCAGCAGCTACTTAGCGGGAGCCAACAATGAGCAGTTCTTC. J is TRBJ2-1 and V is TRBV11-2; the match to TRBD2 covers 9 bases. Germline lookup yields CDR1 SGHAT and CDR2 FQNNGV. The CDR3 extends over 15 amino acids. Losses at the gene ends were 4 bases for V and 5 bases for J; bases not matched to a gene: 6.

A few counts support this clonotype. The chain combines TRBV11-2 with TRBJ2-7; TRBD1 aligns across 7 bases. The CDR3 consists of 13 residues. Germline-derived CDR1 and CDR2 are SGHAT and FQNNGV. J lost 3 bases, V lost 4 bases, and 3 bases had no gene match. The CDR3 protein is CASSSSGGYEQYF. The CDR3 nucleotides are TGTGCCAGCAGCTCCTCAGGGGGCTACGAGCAGTACTTC. Full variable domain (remainder filled in from reference TRBV11-2 and TRBJ2-7): EAGVAQSPRYKIIEKRQSVAFWCNPISGHATLYWYQQILGQGPKLLIQFQNNGVVDDSQLPKDRFSAERLKGVDSTLKIQPAKLEDSAVYLCASSSSGGYEQYFGPGTRLTVT.

This clonotype was detected only a few times. The junction departs from germline at one end; a sequencing error may be responsible. This rearrangement joins TRBV29-1 to TRBJ2-7; 8 bases align to TRBD1. Germline values: CDR1 SQVTM, CDR2 ANQGSEA. This CDR3 comprises 13 residues. The CDR3 region has the DNA TGCAGCGCTGAAGACAGGGGCTCCTACGAGCAGTACTTC. Translation: CSAEDRGSYEQYF.

The chain carries TRBV30 and TRBJ1-1; TRBD1 might be the D (5 bases). Trimming shortened V by 3 bases and J by 1 base, and 18 bases separated the two germline ends. Germline V gene sequence: CDR1 GTSNPN, CDR2 SVGIG (reference sequence). This CDR3 comprises 16 residues. The DNA for the CDR3 is TGTGCCTGGAGCCCCGGGTGGCAGGGAGGGAACACTGAAGCTTTCTTT. Translated, it gives CAWSPGWQGGNTEAFF.

This clonotype was found many times. The chain has TRBV6-5 and TRBJ1-5, with 8 nucleotides matching TRBD1. J was trimmed by 9 bases and V by 0 bases; bases with no gene match: 7. This CDR3 spans 15 amino acids. Looked up from germline, CDR1 is MNHEY and CDR2 is SVGAGI. CDR3 in DNA: TGTGCCAGCAGTTACTCCAGGACAGGGCTTGGGCCCCAGCATTTT. Protein: CASSYSRTGLGPQHF.

This clonotype was observed at least ten times. This chain connects TRBV28 to TRBJ2-7; TRBD2 matches at 8 bases. There are 14 residues in the CDR3. Germline-derived CDR1 and CDR2 are MDHEN and SYDVKM. V was clipped by 2 bases and J by 2 bases; unmatched bases: 2. In nucleotides, the CDR3 is TGTGCCAGCAGTTTAAGCGGGAGCACCTACGAGCAGTACTTC. Its protein is CASSLSGSTYEQYF.

As to this clonotype: With a much larger clone just one base away, this may be a read error. CDR3 amino acids: CAGRKQLNTEAFF. CDR3 nucleotide sequence: TGTGCCGGCAGAAAACAACTGAACACTGAAGCTTTCTTT. The chain has TRBV28 and TRBJ1-1; unclear D gene. Germline assignment: CDR1 MDHEN and CDR2 SYDVKM. The CDR3 length is 13 residues. Variable domain in full (rest from reference TRBV28 and TRBJ1-1): DVKVTQSSRYLVKRTGEKVFLECVQDMDHENMFWYRQDPGLGLRLIYFSYDVKMKEKGDIPEGYSVSREKKERFSLILESASTNQTSMYLCAGRKQLNTEAFFGQGTRLTVV.

Regarding this clonotype: This may be a read error, as it is one base from a much larger clone. The CDR3 DNA reads as TGTGCCAGCAGCTTAACGAGCTCTGGGGCCAACGTCCTGGCTTTC. It yields the protein CASSLTSSGANVLAF. V usage is TRBV11-2 and J usage is TRBJ2-6, with a weak D call TRBD1 (5 bases). There are 15 residues in the CDR3. The germline gives CDR1 SGHAT, CDR2 FQNNGV. The whole variable domain, remainder taken from reference TRBV11-2 and TRBJ2-6, is EAGVAQSPRYKIIEKRQSVAFWCNPISGHATLYWYQQILGQGPKLLIQFQNNGVVDDSQLPKDRFSAERLKGVDSTLKIQPAKLEDSAVYLCASSLTSSGANVLAFGAGSRLTVL.

Comments on this clonotype: With a much larger clone just one base away, this may be a read error. This chain joins TRBV12-3 or TRBV12-4 and TRBJ2-2, with D perhaps TRBD1 or TRBD2 (5 bases each). This CDR3 is built from 12 residues. Written as DNA, the CDR3 is TGTGCCAGCAGCTCAGGGTTCGGGGAGCTGTTATTT. This codes for CASSSGFGELLF.

With regard to this clonotype: A read error may account for a junction end that differs from germline. The chain is built from TRBV19 and TRBJ2-7; D call uncertain. Germline loops: CDR1 LNHDA, CDR2 SQIVND (reference sequence). The CDR3 extends over 12 amino acids. In nucleotides, the CDR3 is TGTGCCAGTAGTGGAAACCTCTACGAGCGGTACTTC. Translation gives CASSGNLYERYF.